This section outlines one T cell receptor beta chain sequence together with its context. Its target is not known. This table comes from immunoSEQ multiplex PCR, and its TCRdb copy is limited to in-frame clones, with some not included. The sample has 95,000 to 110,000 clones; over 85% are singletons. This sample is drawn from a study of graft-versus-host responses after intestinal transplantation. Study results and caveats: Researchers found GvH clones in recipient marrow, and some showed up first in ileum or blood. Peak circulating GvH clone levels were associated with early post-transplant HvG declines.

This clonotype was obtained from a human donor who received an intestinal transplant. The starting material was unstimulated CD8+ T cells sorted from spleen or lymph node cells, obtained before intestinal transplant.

CDR3 residues: CASSTGVSGYTF. The CDR3 DNA sequence: TGTGCCAGTTCGACAGGGGTTAGTGGCTACACCTTC. V and J are TRBV19 and TRBJ1-2; TRBD1 matches 8 bases. This CDR3 has 12 residues. From germline, CDR1 is LNHDA and CDR2 SQIVND (reference sequence). J gave up 7 bases and V 8 bases, and 6 bases lay outside the gene matches.